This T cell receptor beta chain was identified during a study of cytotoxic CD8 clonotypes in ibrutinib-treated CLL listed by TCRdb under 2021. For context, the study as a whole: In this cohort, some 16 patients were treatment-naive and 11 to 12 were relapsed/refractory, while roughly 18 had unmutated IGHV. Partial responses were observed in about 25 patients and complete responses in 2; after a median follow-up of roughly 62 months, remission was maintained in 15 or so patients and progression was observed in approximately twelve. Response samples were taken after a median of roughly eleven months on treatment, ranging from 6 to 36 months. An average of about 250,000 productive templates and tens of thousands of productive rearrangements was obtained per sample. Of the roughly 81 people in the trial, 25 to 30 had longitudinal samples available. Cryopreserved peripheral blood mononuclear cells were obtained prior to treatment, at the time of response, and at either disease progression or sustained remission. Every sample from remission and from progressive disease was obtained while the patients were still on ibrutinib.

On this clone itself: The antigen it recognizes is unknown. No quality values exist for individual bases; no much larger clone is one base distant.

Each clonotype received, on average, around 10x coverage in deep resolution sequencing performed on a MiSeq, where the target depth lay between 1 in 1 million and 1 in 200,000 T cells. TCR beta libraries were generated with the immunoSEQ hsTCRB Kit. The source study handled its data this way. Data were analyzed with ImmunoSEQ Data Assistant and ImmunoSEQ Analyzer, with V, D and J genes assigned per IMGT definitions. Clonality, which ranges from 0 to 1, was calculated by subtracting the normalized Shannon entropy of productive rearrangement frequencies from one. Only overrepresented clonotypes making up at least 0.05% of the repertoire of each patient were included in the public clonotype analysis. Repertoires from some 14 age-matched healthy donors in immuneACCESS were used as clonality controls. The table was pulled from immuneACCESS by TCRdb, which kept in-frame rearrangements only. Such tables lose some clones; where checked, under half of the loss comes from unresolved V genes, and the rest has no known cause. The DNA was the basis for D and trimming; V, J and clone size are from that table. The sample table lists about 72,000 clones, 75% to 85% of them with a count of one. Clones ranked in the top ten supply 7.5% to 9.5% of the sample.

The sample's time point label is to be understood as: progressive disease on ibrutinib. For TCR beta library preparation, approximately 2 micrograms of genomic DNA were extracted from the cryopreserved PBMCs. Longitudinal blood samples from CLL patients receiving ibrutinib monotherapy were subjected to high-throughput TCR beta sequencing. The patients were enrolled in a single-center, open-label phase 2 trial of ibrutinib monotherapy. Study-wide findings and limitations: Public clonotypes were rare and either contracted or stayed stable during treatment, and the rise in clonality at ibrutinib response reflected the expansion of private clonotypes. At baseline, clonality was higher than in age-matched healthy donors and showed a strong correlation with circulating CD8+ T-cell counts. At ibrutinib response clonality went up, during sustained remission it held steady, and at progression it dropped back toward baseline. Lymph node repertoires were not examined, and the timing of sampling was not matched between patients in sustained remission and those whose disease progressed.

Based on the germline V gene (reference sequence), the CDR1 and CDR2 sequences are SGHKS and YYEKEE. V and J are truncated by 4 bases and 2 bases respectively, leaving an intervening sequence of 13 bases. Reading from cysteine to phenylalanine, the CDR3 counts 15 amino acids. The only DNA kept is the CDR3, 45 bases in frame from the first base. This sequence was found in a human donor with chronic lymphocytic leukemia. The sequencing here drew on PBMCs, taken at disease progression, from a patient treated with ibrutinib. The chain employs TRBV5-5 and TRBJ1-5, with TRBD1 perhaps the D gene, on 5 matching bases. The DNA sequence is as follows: TGTGCCAGCAGCCCTCAGGGTGCCCGCAATCAGCCCCAGCATTTT. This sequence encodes CASSPQGARNQPQHF.